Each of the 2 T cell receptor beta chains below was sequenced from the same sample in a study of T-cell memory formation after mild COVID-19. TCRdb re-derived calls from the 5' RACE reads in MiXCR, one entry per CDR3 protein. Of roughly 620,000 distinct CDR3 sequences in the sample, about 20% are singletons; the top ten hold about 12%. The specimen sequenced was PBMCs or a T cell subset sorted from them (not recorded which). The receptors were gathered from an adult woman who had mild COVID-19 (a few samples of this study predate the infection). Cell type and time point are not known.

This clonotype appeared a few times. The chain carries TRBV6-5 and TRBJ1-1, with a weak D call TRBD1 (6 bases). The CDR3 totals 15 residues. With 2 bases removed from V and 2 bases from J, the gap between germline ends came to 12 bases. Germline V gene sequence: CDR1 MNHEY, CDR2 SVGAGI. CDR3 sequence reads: CASSYMTGLNTEAFF. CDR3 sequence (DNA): TGTGCCAGCAGTTACATGACAGGATTAAACACTGAAGCTTTCTTT.

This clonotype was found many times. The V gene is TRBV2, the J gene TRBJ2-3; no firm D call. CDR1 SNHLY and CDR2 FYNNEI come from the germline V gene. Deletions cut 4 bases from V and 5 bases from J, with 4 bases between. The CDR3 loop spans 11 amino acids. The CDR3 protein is CASSGGDTQYF. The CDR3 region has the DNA TGTGCCAGCAGTGGCGGAGATACGCAGTATTTT.